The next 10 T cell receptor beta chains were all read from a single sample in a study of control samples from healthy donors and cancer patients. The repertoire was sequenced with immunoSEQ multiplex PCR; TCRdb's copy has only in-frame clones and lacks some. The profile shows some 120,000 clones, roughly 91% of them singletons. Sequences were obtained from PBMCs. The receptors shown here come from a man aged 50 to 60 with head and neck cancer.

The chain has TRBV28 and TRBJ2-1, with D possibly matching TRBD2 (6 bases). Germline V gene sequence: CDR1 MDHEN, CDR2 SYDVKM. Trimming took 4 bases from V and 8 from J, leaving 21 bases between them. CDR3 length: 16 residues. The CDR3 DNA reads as TGTGCCAGCAGTTCTCCCGGGACTCTCTATGGCCATGAGCAGTTCTTC. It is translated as CASSSPGTLYGHEQFF.

The CDR3 sequence is CASSQLAEINTGELFF. CDR3 nucleotides: TGCGCCAGCAGCCAACTAGCGGAGATAAACACCGGGGAGCTGTTTTTT. This sequence joins TRBV4-1 and TRBJ2-2; the match to TRBD2 covers 7 bases. The J segment lost 2 bases and the V segment lost 2 bases, leaving 5 bases of the junction unmatched. CDR1 and CDR2 from the germline V gene are MGHRA and YSYEKL. The CDR3 spans 16 residues.

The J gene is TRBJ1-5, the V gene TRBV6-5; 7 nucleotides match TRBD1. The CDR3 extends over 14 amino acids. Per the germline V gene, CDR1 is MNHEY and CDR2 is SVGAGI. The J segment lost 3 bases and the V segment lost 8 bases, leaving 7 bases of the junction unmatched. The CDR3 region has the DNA TGTGCCAGCGACGCGGGACAGTTCAATCAGCCCCAGCATTTT. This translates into CASDAGQFNQPQHF.

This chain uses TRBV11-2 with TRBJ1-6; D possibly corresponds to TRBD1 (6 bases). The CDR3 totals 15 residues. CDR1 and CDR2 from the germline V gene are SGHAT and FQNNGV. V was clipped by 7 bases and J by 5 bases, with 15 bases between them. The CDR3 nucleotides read TGTGCCAGCACCGCCCTCAGGGGACATAATTCACCCCTCCACTTT. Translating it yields CASTALRGHNSPLHF.

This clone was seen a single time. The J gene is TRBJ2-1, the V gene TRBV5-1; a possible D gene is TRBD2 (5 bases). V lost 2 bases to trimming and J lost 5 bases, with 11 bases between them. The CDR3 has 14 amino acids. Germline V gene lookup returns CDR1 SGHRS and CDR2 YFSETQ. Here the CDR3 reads CASSFPASHNEQFF. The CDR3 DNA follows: TGCGCCAGCAGCTTTCCGGCTAGCCACAATGAGCAGTTCTTC.

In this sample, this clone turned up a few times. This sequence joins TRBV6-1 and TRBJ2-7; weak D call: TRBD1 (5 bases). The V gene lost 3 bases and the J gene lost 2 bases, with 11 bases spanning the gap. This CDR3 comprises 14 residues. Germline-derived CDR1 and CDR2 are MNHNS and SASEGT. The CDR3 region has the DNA TGTGCCAGCAGTGAGACAGTGAAAGCCTACGAGCAGTACTTC. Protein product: CASSETVKAYEQYF.

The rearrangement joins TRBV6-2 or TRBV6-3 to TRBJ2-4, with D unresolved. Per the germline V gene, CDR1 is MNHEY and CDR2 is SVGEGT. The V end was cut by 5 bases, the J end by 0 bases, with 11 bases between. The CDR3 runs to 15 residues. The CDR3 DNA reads TGTGCCAGCAGTATTCCCGGGCTAGCCAAAAACATTCAGTACTTC. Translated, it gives CASSIPGLAKNIQYF.

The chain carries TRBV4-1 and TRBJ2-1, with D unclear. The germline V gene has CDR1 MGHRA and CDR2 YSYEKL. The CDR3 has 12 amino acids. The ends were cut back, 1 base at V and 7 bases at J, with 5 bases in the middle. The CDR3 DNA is TGCGCCAGCAGCCAAGCTTTAAATGAGCAGTTCTTC. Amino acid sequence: CASSQALNEQFF.

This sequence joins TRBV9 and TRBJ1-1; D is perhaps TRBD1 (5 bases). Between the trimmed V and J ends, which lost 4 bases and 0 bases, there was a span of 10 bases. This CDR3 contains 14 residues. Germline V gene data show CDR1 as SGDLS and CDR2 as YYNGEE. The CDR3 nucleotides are TGTGCCAGCAGCCCGGGACGTCTGAACACTGAAGCTTTCTTT. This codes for CASSPGRLNTEAFF.

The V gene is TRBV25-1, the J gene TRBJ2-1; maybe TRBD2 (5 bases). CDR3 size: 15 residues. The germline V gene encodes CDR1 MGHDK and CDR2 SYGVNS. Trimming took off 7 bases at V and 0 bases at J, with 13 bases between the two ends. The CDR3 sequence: CASKRTGSSYNEQFF. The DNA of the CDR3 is TGTGCCAGCAAAAGAACGGGGAGCTCCTACAATGAGCAGTTCTTC.